These 26 T cell receptor beta chains originate from one sample sequenced in a study of cytotoxic CD8 clonotypes in ibrutinib-treated CLL. This table comes from immunoSEQ multiplex PCR, and its TCRdb copy is limited to in-frame clones, with some not included. The data contain 200,000 to 250,000 clones, approximately 75% of them singletons. The sample here was PBMCs, taken after 12 months of ibrutinib treatment. Source of these receptors: a human donor with chronic lymphocytic leukemia.

The chain couples TRBV4-1 to TRBJ1-1; TRBD1 matches at 7 bases. Trimming at V came to 3 bases and at J to 0 bases, leaving 10 bases not matched to a gene. This CDR3 has 17 amino acids. Germline assignment: CDR1 MGHRA and CDR2 YSYEKL. CDR3 coding DNA: TGCGCCAGCAGCCACATTGCCGGACAGGCCATGAACACTGAAGCTTTCTTT. Protein product: CASSHIAGQAMNTEAFF.

This clone was counted once. The V and J genes are TRBV5-1 and TRBJ2-5; 7 bases match TRBD1. The CDR3 has 16 residues. The ends lost 0 bases at V and 4 bases at J; junction bases unmatched: 9. CDR1 is SGHRS, CDR2 YFSETQ, per germline. The CDR3 region is CASSLAQTGYGETQYF. CDR3 nucleotides: TGCGCCAGCAGCTTGGCCCAGACAGGGTATGGAGAGACCCAGTACTTC. The full variable domain, in which reference TRBV5-1 and TRBJ2-5 provide the parts outside the CDR3, is KAGVTQTPRYLIKTRGQQVTLSCSPISGHRSVSWYQQTPGQGLQFLFEYFSETQRNKGNFPGRFSGRQFSNSRSEMNVSTLELGDSALYLCASSLAQTGYGETQYFGPGTRLLVL.

The rearrangement uses TRBV9 and TRBJ2-7, with 8 bases identical to TRBD2. The CDR3 runs 14 residues. Trimming cost V 2 bases and J 5 bases; bases outside gene matches: 6. Germline CDR1 SGDLS, CDR2 YYNGEE. For the CDR3, the DNA is TGTGCCAGCAGCGTTAGCGGGACTTCCGACGAGCAGTACTTC. Its translation is CASSVSGTSDEQYF.

The chain has TRBV7-9 and TRBJ2-5; the match to TRBD2 covers 13 bases. Per germline, CDR1 SEHNR and CDR2 FQNEAQ (reference sequence). CDR3 length equals 14 residues. J gave up 5 bases and V 4 bases, and 1 base lay outside the gene matches. The CDR3 DNA follows: TGTGCCAGCAGCTCACTAGCGGGAGGGGAGACCCAGTACTTC. Protein product: CASSSLAGGETQYF.

This chain's CDR3 is CASSAGALYEQYF. CDR3 bases: TGTGCCAGCAGCGCGGGGGCCCTCTACGAGCAGTACTTC. The V and J genes are TRBV9 and TRBJ2-7; D could derive from TRBD1 or TRBD2 (6 bases each). V lost 3 bases to trimming and J lost 3 bases, with 10 bases between them. The germline V gene encodes CDR1 SGDLS and CDR2 YYNGEE. The CDR3 extends over 13 amino acids. The full variable domain, completed using reference TRBV9 and TRBJ2-7, is DSGVTQTPKHLITATGQRVTLRCSPRSGDLSVYWYQQSLDQGLQFLIQYYNGEERAKGNILERFSAQQFPDLHSELNLSSLELGDSALYFCASSAGALYEQYFGPGTRLTVT.

The chain has TRBV27 and TRBJ2-7, with 10 bases aligning to TRBD2. J lost 7 bases, V lost 9 bases, and 12 bases had no gene match. Germline lookup yields CDR1 MNHEY and CDR2 SMNVEV (reference sequence). CDR3 length: 14 residues. The CDR3, as DNA: TGTGCCAGTACTCAGCGGGGGGGCCTTTGGGAGCAGTACTTC. Encoded protein: CASTQRGGLWEQYF.

This chain links TRBV5-4 with TRBJ1-3; D not certain. The CDR3 is 14 amino acids. Trimming pared 0 bases from V and 4 bases from J, leaving 8 bases between. CDR1 SGHNT and CDR2 YYREEE come from the germline V gene (reference sequence). The CDR3 DNA is TGTGCCAGCAGCTTGGACAGAAGGGGAAACACCATATATTTT. Encoded protein: CASSLDRRGNTIYF.

V is TRBV6-5 and J is TRBJ2-3; D possibly corresponds to TRBD2 (5 bases). Germline values: CDR1 MNHEY, CDR2 SVGAGI. V lost 5 bases and J 5 bases, leaving 11 bases between the germline ends. This CDR3 spans 13 amino acids. The CDR3 DNA reads TGTGCCAGCAGTACCCTTGAGGGAGATACGCAGTATTTT. Translating gives CASSTLEGDTQYF.

As to this clone: The junction shows a germline mismatch at one end, possibly a read error. The chain couples TRBV7-7 to TRBJ2-2; TRBD2 matches at 12 bases. This CDR3 has 15 amino acids. Germline V gene lookup returns CDR1 SSHAT and CDR2 FNYEAQ (reference sequence). CDR3 coding DNA: TGTGCTAGCAGCACGGGACTAGCGGGCACCGGGGAGCTGTTTTTT. Amino acid sequence: CASSTGLAGTGELFF. Supplemented by reference TRBV7-7 and TRBJ2-2, the full variable domain reads GAGVSQSPRYKVTKRGQDVTLRCDPISSHATLYWYQQALGQGPEFLTYFNYEAQPDKSGLPSDRFSAERPEGSISTLTIQRTEQRDSAMYRCASSTGLAGTGELFFGEGSRLTVL.

On this clone: Within the sample, other DNA sequences also encode this same CDR3. The chain joins TRBV18 to TRBJ1-2; 7 nucleotides line up with TRBD1. V trimming: 3 bases; J trimming: 4 bases; junction bases outside the gene matches: 5. CDR1 and CDR2 from the germline V gene are KGHSH and LQKENI. The CDR3 contains 14 residues. CDR3 protein: CASSPGTDTYGYTF. CDR3 coding DNA: TGTGCCAGCTCACCCGGGACAGATACCTATGGCTACACCTTC.

This clone has just one count. This chain links TRBV18 with TRBJ2-1; maybe TRBD1 (5 bases). V was clipped by 3 bases and J by 8 bases, with 14 bases between them. CDR1 is KGHSH, CDR2 LQKENI, per germline. The CDR3 consists of 14 residues. The CDR3: CASSPPAGRDEQFF. The DNA for the CDR3 is TGTGCCAGCTCACCTCCCGCAGGGCGAGATGAGCAGTTCTTC.

This chain uses TRBV9 with TRBJ2-7; 7 bases map to TRBD2. Germline V gives CDR1 SGDLS, CDR2 YYNGEE. The CDR3 sequence is 15 residues long. V lost 0 bases to trimming and J lost 6 bases; unmatched junction nucleotides: 9. The CDR3 DNA is TGTGCCAGCAGCGTAGGGGGAGGGCCGCTCGCCGAGCAGTACTTC. Amino acid sequence: CASSVGGGPLAEQYF.

This clone was picked up a small number of times. This rearrangement joins TRBV9 to TRBJ2-3, with D unclear. The CDR3 contains 12 residues. CDR1 and CDR2 from the germline V gene are SGDLS and YYNGEE. V was shortened by 0 bases and J by 5 bases, with 4 bases between the two germline ends. The CDR3 spells CASSVGQDTQYF. CDR3 DNA: TGTGCCAGCAGCGTAGGACAAGATACGCAGTATTTT.

The rearrangement uses TRBV5-6 and TRBJ2-7; TRBD2 aligns across 11 bases. The junction had 10 bases not matched to a gene; V was cut back by 3 bases and J by 8 bases. The CDR3 is 15 residues long. Per germline, CDR1 SGHDT and CDR2 YYEEEE. CDR3 in DNA: TGTGCCAGCAGCTGGGGAGTGACTAGCGGGGAAAAGCAGTACTTC. This encodes CASSWGVTSGEKQYF.

The chain has TRBV7-9 and TRBJ1-1, with a weak D call TRBD1 (6 bases). The CDR3 is 14 amino acids. In germline, CDR1 is SEHNR, CDR2 FQNEAQ (reference sequence). V lost 3 bases to trimming and J lost 5 bases, with 13 bases between them. CDR3 nucleotide sequence: TGTGCCAGCAGCTTGGAGCAGGGGAGGACTGAAGCTTTCTTT. Its translation: CASSLEQGRTEAFF.

The chain employs TRBV11-2 and TRBJ2-1; tentative D call: TRBD2 (6 bases). V shed 6 bases and J shed 6 bases, with 27 bases lying between them. The CDR3 has 18 residues. The V gene's germline CDR1 is SGHAT and CDR2 FQNNGV. In DNA form, the CDR3 reads TGTGCCAGCAGAATAGGGGCCCCACTAGCAGACCCCTCCAATGAGCAGTTCTTC. Translation gives CASRIGAPLADPSNEQFF.

This clone was observed a few times. The chain recombines TRBV11-2 with TRBJ2-1; tentatively, D is TRBD1 (6 bases). CDR3 size: 14 residues. The germline CDR1 and CDR2 sequences are SGHAT and FQNNGV. Trimming took off 1 base at V and 12 bases at J, with 16 bases between the two ends. The CDR3 here is CASSLGLDRLGQFF. CDR3 in DNA: TGTGCCAGCAGCTTAGGACTGGACAGATTAGGGCAGTTCTTC.

This clone has just one count. The gene calls are TRBV11-2 and TRBJ2-1, with D perhaps TRBD1 or TRBD2 (5 bases each). From germline, CDR1 is SGHAT and CDR2 FQNNGV. The CDR3 consists of 16 residues. Trimming cost V 7 bases and J 0 bases, with 16 bases left between them. The CDR3 region has the DNA TGTGCCAGCACCTATGGGGGTCCCGGCTCCTACAATGAGCAGTTCTTC. Translating it yields CASTYGGPGSYNEQFF.

This clone was seen only once. The V call is TRBV6-5, the J call TRBJ1-1; possible D gene TRBD1, 6 bases. This CDR3 comprises 15 residues. Trimming took off 6 bases at V and 0 bases at J, with 14 bases between the two ends. Germline values: CDR1 MNHEY, CDR2 SVGAGI. CDR3 sequence reads: CASSPDQGMNTEAFF. DNA of the CDR3: TGTGCCAGCAGCCCAGACCAGGGGATGAACACTGAAGCTTTCTTT.

This chain links TRBV19 with TRBJ1-5, with unresolved D. CDR1 LNHDA and CDR2 SQIVND come from the germline V gene (reference sequence). Trimming took off 3 bases at V and 0 bases at J, with 12 bases between the two ends. The length of the CDR3 is 16 residues. The CDR3 is CASSISPDNSNQPQHF. Written as DNA, the CDR3 is TGTGCCAGTAGTATTTCACCAGACAATAGCAATCAGCCCCAGCATTTT.

This clone occurred a few times. The chain uses TRBV4-1 and TRBJ2-1; D possibly corresponds to TRBD2 (6 bases). The germline CDR1 and CDR2 sequences are MGHRA and YSYEKL. The V end lost 0 bases, the J end lost 8 bases, and 8 bases lay between the germline ends. CDR3 size: 13 residues. The CDR3 region is CASSQDPGDEQFF. The DNA of the CDR3 is TGCGCCAGCAGCCAAGATCCGGGAGATGAGCAGTTCTTC.

The chain couples TRBV28 to TRBJ1-4; D is undetermined. V gave up 3 bases and J gave up 0 bases, with 5 bases separating them. CDR1 and CDR2 from the germline V gene are MDHEN and SYDVKM. The CDR3 contains 14 residues. The CDR3 here is CASSFQSTNEKLFF. The CDR3, as DNA: TGTGCCAGCAGTTTTCAATCAACTAATGAAAAACTGTTTTTT.

This clone was found once. The chain couples TRBV2 to TRBJ2-2; D possibly corresponds to TRBD2 (6 bases). The V and J ends lost 1 base and 4 bases respectively, with 7 bases between them. Germline CDR1 and CDR2: SNHLY and FYNNEI. The CDR3 covers 14 residues. CDR3 protein: CASSEGRVTGELFF. CDR3 DNA sequence: TGTGCCAGCAGTGAAGGGAGGGTCACCGGGGAGCTGTTTTTT.

The chain couples TRBV25-1 to TRBJ2-1; the match to TRBD1 covers 7 bases. Per the germline V gene, CDR1 is MGHDK and CDR2 is SYGVNS. The CDR3 loop spans 14 amino acids. The V segment lost 5 bases and the J segment 8 bases; nucleotides outside the gene matches: 9. DNA for the CDR3: TGTGCCAGCAGTCAGCAGGGGGTGCTCGATGAGCAGTTCTTC. Encoded protein: CASSQQGVLDEQFF. Drawing the rest from reference TRBV25-1 and TRBJ2-1, the complete variable domain is EADIYQTPRYLVIGTGKKITLECSQTMGHDKMYWYQQDPGMELHLIHYSYGVNSTEKGDLSSESTVSRIRTEHFPLTLESARPSHTSQYLCASSQQGVLDEQFFGPGTRLTVL.

The chain joins TRBV7-9 to TRBJ2-1, with 13 positions matching TRBD2. Germline values: CDR1 SEHNR, CDR2 FQNEAQ (reference sequence). The CDR3 has 17 residues. The V gene end was trimmed by 5 bases and the J gene end by 6 bases; junction bases not matched to a gene: 10. CDR3 sequence reads: CASSARTSGSTLNEQFF. DNA for the CDR3: TGTGCCAGCAGCGCCCGGACTAGCGGGAGTACTCTCAATGAGCAGTTCTTC.

This clone was observed a few times. This chain joins TRBV30 and TRBJ2-5; D not resolved. CDR1 is GTSNPN and CDR2 is SVGIG in the germline V gene (reference sequence). This CDR3 is 15 amino acids long. The V end lost 2 bases, the J end lost 4 bases, and 17 bases lay between the germline ends. The CDR3 nucleotides are TGTGCCTGGAGTCCGCGATGGGGAAGTAGAGAGACCCAGTACTTC. This translates into CAWSPRWGSRETQYF.